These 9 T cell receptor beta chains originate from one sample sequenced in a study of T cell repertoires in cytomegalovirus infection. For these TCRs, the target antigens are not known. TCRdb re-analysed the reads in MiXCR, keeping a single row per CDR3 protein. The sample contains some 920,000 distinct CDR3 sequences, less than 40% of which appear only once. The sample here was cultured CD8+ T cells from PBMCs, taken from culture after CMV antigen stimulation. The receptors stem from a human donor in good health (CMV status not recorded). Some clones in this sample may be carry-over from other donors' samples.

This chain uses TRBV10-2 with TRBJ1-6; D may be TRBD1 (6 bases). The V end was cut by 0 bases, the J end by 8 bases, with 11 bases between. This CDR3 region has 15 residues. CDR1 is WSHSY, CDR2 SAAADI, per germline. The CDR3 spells CASSESNRVDSPLHF. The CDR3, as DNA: TGCGCCAGCAGTGAGTCAAACAGGGTGGATTCACCCCTCCACTTT.

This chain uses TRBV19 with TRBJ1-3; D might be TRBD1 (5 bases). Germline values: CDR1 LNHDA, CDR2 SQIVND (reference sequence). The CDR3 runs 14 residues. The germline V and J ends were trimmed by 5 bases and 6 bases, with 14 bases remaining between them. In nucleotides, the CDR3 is TGTGCCAGTAGTGCCGGGGCCGGTTTAAACACCATATATTTT. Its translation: CASSAGAGLNTIYF. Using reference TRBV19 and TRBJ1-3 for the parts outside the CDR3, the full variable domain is DGGITQSPKYLFRKEGQNVTLSCEQNLNHDAMYWYRQDPGQGLRLIYYSQIVNDFQKGDIAEGYSVSREKKESFPLTVTSAQKNPTAFYLCASSAGAGLNTIYFGEGSWLTVV.

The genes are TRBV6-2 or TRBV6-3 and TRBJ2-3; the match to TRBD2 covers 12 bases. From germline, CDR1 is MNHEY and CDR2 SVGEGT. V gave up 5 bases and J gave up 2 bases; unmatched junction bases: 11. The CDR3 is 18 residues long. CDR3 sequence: CASSTFGLAGIDTDTQYF. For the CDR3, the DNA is TGTGCCAGCAGTACCTTCGGACTAGCGGGGATAGACACAGATACGCAGTATTTT.

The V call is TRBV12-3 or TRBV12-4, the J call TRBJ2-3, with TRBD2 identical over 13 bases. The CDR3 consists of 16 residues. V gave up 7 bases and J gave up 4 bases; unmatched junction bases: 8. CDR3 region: CASIRGLAGEADTQYF. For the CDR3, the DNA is TGTGCCAGCATCCGCGGACTAGCGGGGGAGGCAGATACGCAGTATTTT.

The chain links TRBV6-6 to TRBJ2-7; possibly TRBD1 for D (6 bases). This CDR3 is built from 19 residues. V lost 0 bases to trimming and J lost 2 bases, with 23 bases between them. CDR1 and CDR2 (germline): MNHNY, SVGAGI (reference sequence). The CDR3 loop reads CASSYSTRTWGPRTYEQYV. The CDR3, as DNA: TGTGCCAGCAGTTACTCGACTCGAACCTGGGGGCCCCGGACCTACGAGCAGTACGTC.

CDR3 amino acids: CSARDYTYGYTF. The CDR3 DNA sequence: TGCAGTGCTAGAGATTATACGTATGGCTACACCTTC. V and J are TRBV20-1 and TRBJ1-2; D unresolved. In germline, CDR1 is DFQATT, CDR2 SNEGSKA (reference sequence). The length of the CDR3 is 12 residues. The ends were cut back, 0 bases at V and 5 bases at J, with 7 bases in the middle.

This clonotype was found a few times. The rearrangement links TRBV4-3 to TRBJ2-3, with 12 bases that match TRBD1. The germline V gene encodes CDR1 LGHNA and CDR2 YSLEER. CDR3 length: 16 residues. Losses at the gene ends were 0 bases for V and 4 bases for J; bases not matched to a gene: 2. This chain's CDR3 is CASSQEGTGGPDTQYF. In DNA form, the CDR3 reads TGCGCCAGCAGCCAAGAAGGGACAGGGGGCCCAGATACGCAGTATTTT.

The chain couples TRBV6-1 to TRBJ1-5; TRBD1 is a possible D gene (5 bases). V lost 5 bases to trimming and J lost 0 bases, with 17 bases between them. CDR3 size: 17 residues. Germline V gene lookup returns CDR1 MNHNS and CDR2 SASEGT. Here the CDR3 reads CASSYYRGGSSNQPQHF. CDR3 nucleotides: TGTGCCAGCAGTTACTACCGTGGGGGTAGTAGCAATCAGCCCCAGCATTTT.

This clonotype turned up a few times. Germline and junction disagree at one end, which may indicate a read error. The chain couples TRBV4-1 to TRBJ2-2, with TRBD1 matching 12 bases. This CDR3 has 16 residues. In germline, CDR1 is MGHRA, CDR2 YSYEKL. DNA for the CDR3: TGTGCCAGCAGCCAGGGACAGGGGGCGGGCACCGGGGAGCTGTTTTTT. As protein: CASSQGQGAGTGELFF.